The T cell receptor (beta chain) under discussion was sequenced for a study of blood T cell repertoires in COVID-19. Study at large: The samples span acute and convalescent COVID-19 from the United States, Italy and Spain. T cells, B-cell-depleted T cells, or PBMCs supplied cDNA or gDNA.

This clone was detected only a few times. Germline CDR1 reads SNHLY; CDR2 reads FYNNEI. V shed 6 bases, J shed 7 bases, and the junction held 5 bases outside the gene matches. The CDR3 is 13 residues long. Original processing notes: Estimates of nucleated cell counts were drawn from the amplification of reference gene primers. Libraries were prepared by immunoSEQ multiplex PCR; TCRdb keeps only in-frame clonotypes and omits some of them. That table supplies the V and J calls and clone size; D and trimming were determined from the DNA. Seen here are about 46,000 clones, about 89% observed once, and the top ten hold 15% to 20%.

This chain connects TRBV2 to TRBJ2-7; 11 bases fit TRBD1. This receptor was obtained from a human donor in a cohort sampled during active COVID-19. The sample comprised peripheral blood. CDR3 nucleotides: TGTGCCAGCAGCCAGGACAGGGGGCAAGAGCAGTACTTC. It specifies CASSQDRGQEQYF. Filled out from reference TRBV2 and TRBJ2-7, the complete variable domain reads EPEVTQTPSHQVTQMGQEVILRCVPISNHLYFYWYRQILGQKVEFLVSFYNNEISEKSEIFDDQFSVERPDGSNFTLKIRSTKLEDSAMYFCASSQDRGQEQYFGPGTRLTVT.